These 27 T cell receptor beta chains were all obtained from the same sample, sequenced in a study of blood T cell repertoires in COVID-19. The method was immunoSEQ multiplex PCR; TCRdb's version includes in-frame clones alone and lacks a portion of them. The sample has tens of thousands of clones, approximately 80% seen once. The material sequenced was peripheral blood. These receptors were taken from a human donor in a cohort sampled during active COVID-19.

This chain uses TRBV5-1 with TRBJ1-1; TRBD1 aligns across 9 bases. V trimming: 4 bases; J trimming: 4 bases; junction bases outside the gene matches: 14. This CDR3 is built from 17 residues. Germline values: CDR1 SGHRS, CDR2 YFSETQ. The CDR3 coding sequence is TGCGCCAGCAGCGAGCGGGACAGGGTGGTAGGTGGCACTGAAGCTTTCTTT. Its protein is CASSERDRVVGGTEAFF.

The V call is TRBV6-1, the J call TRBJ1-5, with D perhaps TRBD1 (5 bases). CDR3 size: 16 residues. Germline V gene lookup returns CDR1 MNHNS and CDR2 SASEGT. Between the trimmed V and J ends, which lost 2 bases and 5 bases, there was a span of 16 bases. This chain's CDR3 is CASSETGGVGDQPQHF. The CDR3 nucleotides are TGTGCCAGCAGTGAAACGGGCGGGGTAGGGGATCAGCCCCAGCATTTT.

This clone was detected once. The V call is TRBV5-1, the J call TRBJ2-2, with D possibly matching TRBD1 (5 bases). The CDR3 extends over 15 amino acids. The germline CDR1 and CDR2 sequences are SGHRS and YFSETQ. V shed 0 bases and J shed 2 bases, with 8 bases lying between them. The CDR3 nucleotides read TGCGCCAGCAGCTTGGGCAGGGCCAACACCGGGGAGCTGTTTTTT. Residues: CASSLGRANTGELFF.

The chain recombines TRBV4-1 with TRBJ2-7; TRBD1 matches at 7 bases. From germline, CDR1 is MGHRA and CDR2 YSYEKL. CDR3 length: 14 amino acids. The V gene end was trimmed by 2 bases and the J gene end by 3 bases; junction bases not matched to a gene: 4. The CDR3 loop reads CASSQSTGNYEQYF. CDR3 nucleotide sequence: TGCGCCAGCAGCCAATCGACAGGGAACTACGAGCAGTACTTC.

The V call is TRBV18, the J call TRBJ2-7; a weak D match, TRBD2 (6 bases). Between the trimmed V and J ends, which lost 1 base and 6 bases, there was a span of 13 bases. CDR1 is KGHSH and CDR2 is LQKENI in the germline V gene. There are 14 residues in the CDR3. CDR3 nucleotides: TGTGCCAGCTCACCACGGGGACTCTCGTCCGAGCAGTACTTC. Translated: CASSPRGLSSEQYF. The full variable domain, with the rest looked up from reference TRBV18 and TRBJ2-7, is NAGVMQNPRHLVRRRGQEARLRCSPMKGHSHVYWYRQLPEEGLKFMVYLQKENIIDESGMPKERFSAEFPKEGPSILRIQQVVRGDSAAYFCASSPRGLSSEQYFGPGTRLTVT.

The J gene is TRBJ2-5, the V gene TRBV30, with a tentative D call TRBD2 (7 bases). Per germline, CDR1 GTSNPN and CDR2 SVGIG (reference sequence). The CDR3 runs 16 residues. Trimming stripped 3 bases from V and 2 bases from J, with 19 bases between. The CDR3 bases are TGTGCCTGGAGCCTTAGGGGGGGGCGAAGGCAAGAGACCCAGTACTTC. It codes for CAWSLRGGRRQETQYF.

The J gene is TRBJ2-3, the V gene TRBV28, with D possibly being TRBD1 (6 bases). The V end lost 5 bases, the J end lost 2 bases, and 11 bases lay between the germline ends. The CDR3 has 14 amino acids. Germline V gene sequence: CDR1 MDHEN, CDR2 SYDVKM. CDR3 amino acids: CASSRQGITDTQYF. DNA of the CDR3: TGTGCCAGCAGTCGCCAGGGGATCACAGATACGCAGTATTTT.

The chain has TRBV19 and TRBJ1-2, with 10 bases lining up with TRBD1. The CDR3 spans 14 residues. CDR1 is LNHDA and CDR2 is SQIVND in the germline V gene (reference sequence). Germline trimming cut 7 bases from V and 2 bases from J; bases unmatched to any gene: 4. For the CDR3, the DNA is TGTGCCAGTACTCAGACAGGGGGCAACTATGGCTACACCTTC. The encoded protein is CASTQTGGNYGYTF.

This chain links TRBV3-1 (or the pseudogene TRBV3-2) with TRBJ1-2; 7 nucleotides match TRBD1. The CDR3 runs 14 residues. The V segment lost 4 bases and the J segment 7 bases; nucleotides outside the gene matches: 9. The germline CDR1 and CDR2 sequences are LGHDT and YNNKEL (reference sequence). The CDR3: CASSLGTDSAGYTF. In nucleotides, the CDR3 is TGTGCCAGCAGCCTCGGGACAGATAGTGCTGGCTACACCTTC.

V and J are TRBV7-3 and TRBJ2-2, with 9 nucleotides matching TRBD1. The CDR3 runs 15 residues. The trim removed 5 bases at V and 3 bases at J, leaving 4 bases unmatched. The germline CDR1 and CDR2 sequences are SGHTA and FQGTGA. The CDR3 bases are TGTGCCAGCAGCCTGGGACAGGGTGACACCGGGGAGCTGTTTTTT. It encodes CASSLGQGDTGELFF.

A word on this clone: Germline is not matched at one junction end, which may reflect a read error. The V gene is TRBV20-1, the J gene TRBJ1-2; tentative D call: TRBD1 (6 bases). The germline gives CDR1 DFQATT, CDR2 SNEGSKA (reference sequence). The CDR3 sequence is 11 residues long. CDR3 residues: CSPTDRLSRFF. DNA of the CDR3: TGCAGTCCTACGGACAGATTATCCCGTTTCTTC.

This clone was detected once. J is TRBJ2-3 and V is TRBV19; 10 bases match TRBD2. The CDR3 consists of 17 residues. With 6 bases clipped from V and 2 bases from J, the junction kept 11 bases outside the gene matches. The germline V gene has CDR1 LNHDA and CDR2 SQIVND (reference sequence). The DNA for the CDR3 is TGTGCCAGTAGCCCCCGGGGTAGCGGGGGGACCACAGATACGCAGTATTTT. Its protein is CASSPRGSGGTTDTQYF.

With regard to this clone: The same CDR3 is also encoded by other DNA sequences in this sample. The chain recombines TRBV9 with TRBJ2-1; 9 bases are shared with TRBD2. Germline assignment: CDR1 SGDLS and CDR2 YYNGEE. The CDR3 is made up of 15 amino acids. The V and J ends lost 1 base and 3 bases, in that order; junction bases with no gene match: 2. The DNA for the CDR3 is TGTGCCAGCAGCGTATCTAGCGGGGTCTACAATGAGCAGTTCTTC. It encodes CASSVSSGVYNEQFF.

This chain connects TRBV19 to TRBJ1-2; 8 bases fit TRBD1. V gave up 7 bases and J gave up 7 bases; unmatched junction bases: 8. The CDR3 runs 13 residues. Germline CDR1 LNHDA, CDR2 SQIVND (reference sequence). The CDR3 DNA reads TGTGCCAGTACTCCTACAGGGGGAGTTGGCTACACCTTC. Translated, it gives CASTPTGGVGYTF.

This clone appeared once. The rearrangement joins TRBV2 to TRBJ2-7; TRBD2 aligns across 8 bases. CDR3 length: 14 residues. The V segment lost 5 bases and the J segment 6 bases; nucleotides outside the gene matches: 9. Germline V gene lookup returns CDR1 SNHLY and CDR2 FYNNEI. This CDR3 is CASSPAVREGEQYF. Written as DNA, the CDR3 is TGTGCCAGCAGTCCAGCCGTACGGGAGGGCGAGCAGTACTTC.

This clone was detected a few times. CDR3 DNA sequence: TGTGCCAGTAGTATAGTCGGACAGGGCCTCGGCGAGCAGTACTTC. This translates into CASSIVGQGLGEQYF. The chain carries TRBV19 and TRBJ2-7; 8 nucleotides agree with TRBD1. The germline CDR1 and CDR2 sequences are LNHDA and SQIVND (reference sequence). The CDR3 is 15 amino acids. J gave up 6 bases and V 1 base, and 8 bases lay outside the gene matches.

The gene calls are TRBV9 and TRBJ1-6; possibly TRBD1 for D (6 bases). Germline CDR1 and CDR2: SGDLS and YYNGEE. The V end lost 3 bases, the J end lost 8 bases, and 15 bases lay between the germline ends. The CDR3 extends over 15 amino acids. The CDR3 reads CASSETPGADSPLHF. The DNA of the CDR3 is TGTGCCAGCAGCGAGACCCCAGGGGCTGATTCACCCCTCCACTTT.

In nucleotides, the CDR3 is TGTGCCAGCACGTACAATACCTACGAGCAGTACTTC. This encodes CASTYNTYEQYF. The chain links TRBV6-6 to TRBJ2-7; D not resolved. The germline CDR1 and CDR2 sequences are MNHNY and SVGAGI (reference sequence). The CDR3 runs 12 residues. The V gene lost 7 bases and the J gene lost 2 bases, with 9 bases spanning the gap.

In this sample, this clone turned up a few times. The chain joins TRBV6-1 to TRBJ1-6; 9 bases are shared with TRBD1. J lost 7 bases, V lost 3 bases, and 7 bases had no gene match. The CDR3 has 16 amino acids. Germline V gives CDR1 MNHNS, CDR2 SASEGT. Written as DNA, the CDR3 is TGTGCCAGCAGTGACCTCAAGGGGACAGGGAATTCACCCCTCCACTTT. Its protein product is CASSDLKGTGNSPLHF.

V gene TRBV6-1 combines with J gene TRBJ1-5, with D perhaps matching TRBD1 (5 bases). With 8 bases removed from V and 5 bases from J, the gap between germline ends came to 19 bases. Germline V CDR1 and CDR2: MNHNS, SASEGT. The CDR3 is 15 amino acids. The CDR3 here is CASSQGNYQYQPQHF. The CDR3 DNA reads TGTGCCAGCTCTCAGGGTAATTACCAGTATCAGCCCCAGCATTTT.

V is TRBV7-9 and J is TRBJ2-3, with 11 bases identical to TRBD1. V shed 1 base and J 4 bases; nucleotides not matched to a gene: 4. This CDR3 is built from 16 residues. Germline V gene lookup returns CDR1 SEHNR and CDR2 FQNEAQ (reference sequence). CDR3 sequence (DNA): TGTGCCAGCAGCTTAGGGGACAGGGGGTCTGCAGATACGCAGTATTTT. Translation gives CASSLGDRGSADTQYF.

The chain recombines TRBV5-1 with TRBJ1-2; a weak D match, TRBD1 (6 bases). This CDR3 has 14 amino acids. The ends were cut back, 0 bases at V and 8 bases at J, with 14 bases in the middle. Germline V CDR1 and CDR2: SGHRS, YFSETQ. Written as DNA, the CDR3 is TGCGCCAGCAGCTTGGACAGGGACCTTGGGGGCTACACCTTC. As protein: CASSLDRDLGGYTF.

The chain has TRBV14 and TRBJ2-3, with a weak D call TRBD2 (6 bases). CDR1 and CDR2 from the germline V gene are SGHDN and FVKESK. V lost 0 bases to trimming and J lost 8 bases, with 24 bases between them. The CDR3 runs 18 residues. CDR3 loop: CASSQEIFVGGPQGTQYF. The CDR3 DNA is TGTGCCAGCAGCCAAGAAATCTTCGTGGGGGGACCGCAAGGTACGCAGTATTTT.

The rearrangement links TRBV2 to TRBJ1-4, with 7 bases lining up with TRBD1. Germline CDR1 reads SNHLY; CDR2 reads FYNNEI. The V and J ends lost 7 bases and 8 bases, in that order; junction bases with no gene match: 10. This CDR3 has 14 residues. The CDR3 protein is CASTRQGLGEKLFF. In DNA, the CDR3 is TGTGCCAGCACCCGACAGGGCCTTGGGGAAAAACTGTTTTTT.

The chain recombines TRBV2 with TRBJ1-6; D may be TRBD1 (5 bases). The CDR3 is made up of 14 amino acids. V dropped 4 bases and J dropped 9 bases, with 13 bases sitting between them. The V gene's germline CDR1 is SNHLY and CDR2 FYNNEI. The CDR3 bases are TGTGCCAGCAGTGTCCAGGGAAGAGGTTCACCCCTCCACTTT. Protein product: CASSVQGRGSPLHF. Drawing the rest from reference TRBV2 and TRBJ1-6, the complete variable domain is EPEVTQTPSHQVTQMGQEVILRCVPISNHLYFYWYRQILGQKVEFLVSFYNNEISEKSEIFDDQFSVERPDGSNFTLKIRSTKLEDSAMYFCASSVQGRGSPLHFGNGTRLTVT.

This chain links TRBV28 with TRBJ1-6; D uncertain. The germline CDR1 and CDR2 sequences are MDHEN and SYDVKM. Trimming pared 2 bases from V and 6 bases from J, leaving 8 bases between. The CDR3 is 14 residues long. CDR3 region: CASSLRQANSPLHF. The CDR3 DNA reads TGTGCCAGCAGTTTAAGGCAGGCTAATTCACCCCTCCACTTT.

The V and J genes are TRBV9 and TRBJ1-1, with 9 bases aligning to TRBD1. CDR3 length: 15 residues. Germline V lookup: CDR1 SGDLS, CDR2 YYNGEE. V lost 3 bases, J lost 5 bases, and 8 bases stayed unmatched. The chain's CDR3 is CASSAGTGSYTEAFF. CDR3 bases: TGTGCCAGCAGCGCCGGGACAGGGTCTTATACTGAAGCTTTCTTT.